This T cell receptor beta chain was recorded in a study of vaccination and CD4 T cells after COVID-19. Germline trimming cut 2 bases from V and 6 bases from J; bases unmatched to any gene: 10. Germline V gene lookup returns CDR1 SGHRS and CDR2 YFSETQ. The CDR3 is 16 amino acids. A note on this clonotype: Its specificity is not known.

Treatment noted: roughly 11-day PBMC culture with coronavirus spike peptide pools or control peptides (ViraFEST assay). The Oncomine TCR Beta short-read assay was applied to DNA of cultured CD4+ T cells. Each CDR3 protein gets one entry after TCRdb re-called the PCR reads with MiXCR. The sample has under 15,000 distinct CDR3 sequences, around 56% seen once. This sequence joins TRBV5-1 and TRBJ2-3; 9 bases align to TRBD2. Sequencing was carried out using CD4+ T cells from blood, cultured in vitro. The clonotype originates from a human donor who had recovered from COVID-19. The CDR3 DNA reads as TGCGCCAGCAGCTTACTGGCGGGAGGGCAAGGGGATACGCAGTATTTT. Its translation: CASSLLAGGQGDTQYF.